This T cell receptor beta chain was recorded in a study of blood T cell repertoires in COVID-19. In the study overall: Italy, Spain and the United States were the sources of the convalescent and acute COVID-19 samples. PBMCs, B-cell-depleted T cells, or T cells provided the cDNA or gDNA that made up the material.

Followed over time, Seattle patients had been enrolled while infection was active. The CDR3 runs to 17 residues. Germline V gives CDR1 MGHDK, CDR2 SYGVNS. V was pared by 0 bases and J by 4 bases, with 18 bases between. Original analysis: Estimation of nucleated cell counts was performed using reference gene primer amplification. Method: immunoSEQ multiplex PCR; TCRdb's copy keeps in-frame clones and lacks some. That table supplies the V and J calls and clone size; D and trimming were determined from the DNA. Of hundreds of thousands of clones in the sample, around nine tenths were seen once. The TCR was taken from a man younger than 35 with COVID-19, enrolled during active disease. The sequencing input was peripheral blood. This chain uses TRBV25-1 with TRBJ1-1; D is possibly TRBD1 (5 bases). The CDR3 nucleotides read TGTGCCAGCAGTGAATATCTAGGAAGGGGCCCGGCCACTGAAGCTTTCTTT. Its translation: CASSEYLGRGPATEAFF.